These 20 T cell receptor beta chains were sequenced from one sample in a study of T cell responses to AZD1222 COVID-19 vaccine. The protocol was immunoSEQ multiplex PCR, while the TCRdb copy is restricted to in-frame clones and leaves out a portion. Here the sample spans about 150,000 clones, around nine tenths being singletons. Material: peripheral blood, obtained on day 0 of AZD1222 vaccination. The receptors derive from an adult in good health.

The chain carries TRBV6-5 and TRBJ1-6; D is ambiguous. The CDR3 is 12 residues long. Per germline, CDR1 MNHEY and CDR2 SVGAGI. V was shortened by 3 bases and J by 7 bases, with 4 bases between the two germline ends. CDR3 residues: CASSYRNSPLHF. In DNA, the CDR3 is TGTGCCAGCAGTTATAGAAATTCACCCCTCCACTTT.

This clone was seen only a few times. The chain has TRBV3-1 (or the pseudogene TRBV3-2) and TRBJ2-5; 9 nucleotides align to TRBD2. The CDR3 has 15 amino acids. Germline V gene sequence: CDR1 LGHDT, CDR2 YNNKEL (reference sequence). With 6 bases clipped from V and 4 bases from J, the junction kept 9 bases outside the gene matches. Here the CDR3 reads CASRRWREGGETQYF. CDR3 nucleotides: TGTGCCAGCAGACGTTGGCGGGAGGGCGGAGAGACCCAGTACTTC.

This sequence joins TRBV19 and TRBJ1-1; D not resolved. V was clipped by 7 bases and J by 1 base, with 13 bases between them. Germline V lookup: CDR1 LNHDA, CDR2 SQIVND (reference sequence). The CDR3 length is 14 residues. CDR3: CASMEGFGNTEAFF. The CDR3 DNA reads TGTGCCAGTATGGAGGGCTTCGGGAACACTGAAGCTTTCTTT.

This clone showed up just once. This chain links TRBV18 with TRBJ1-1, with 9 bases lining up with TRBD1. The trim removed 4 bases at V and 5 bases at J, leaving 8 bases unmatched. In germline, CDR1 is KGHSH, CDR2 LQKENI. This CDR3 is 15 amino acids long. The CDR3 DNA reads as TGTGCCAGCTCACAGACAGGGGGTATGGTAACTGAAGCTTTCTTT. Encoded protein: CASSQTGGMVTEAFF.

The gene calls are TRBV7-8 and TRBJ1-5; maybe TRBD1 (5 bases). Germline CDR1 and CDR2: SGHVS and FQNEAQ. CDR3 size: 15 residues. V was shortened by 6 bases and J by 4 bases, with 16 bases between the two germline ends. The CDR3: CASRLTSGGNQPQHF. The CDR3 DNA reads TGTGCCAGCAGGTTAACGTCCGGGGGAAATCAGCCCCAGCATTTT. The complete variable domain, with remaining parts taken from reference TRBV7-8 and TRBJ1-5, reads GAGVSQSPRYKVAKRGQDVALRCDPISGHVSLFWYQQALGQGPEFLTYFQNEAQLDKSGLPSDRFFAERPEGSVSTLKIQRTQQEDSAVYLCASRLTSGGNQPQHFGDGTRLSIL.

The rearrangement joins TRBV29-1 to TRBJ2-7; 10 nucleotides match TRBD2. The germline V gene has CDR1 SQVTM and CDR2 ANQGSEA. Trimming at V came to 6 bases and at J to 4 bases, leaving 12 bases not matched to a gene. This CDR3 has 15 amino acids. The CDR3 DNA sequence: TGCAGCGTCGGAGACACTACTAGCGGGGCTTACGAGCAGTACTTC. As protein: CSVGDTTSGAYEQYF.

For this clone: The sample carries other DNA sequences with the same CDR3. The V call is TRBV28, the J call TRBJ1-1; D is ambiguous. Between the trimmed V and J ends, which lost 3 bases and 4 bases, there was a span of 3 bases. Germline CDR1 MDHEN, CDR2 SYDVKM. The CDR3 is 11 residues long. Here the CDR3 reads CASSFFTEAFF. The CDR3 nucleotides read TGTGCCAGCAGTTTCTTCACTGAAGCTTTCTTT.

The chain uses TRBV7-6 and TRBJ2-1; 7 bases are a match to TRBD2. Trimming at V came to 1 base and at J to 4 bases, leaving 7 bases not matched to a gene. Per germline, CDR1 SGHVS and CDR2 FNYEAQ. The CDR3 is made up of 16 amino acids. The CDR3 is CASSLELAGAYNEQFF. DNA of the CDR3: TGTGCCAGCAGCTTAGAACTGGCGGGAGCTTACAATGAGCAGTTCTTC. Looking up the rest from reference TRBV7-6 and TRBJ2-1 gives the full variable domain: GAGVSQSPRYKVTKRGQDVALRCDPISGHVSLYWYRQALGQGPEFLTYFNYEAQQDKSGLPNDRFSAERPEGSISTLTIQRTEQRDSAMYRCASSLELAGAYNEQFFGPGTRLTVL.

The chain employs TRBV7-8 and TRBJ1-5; perhaps TRBD1 as D (5 bases). From germline, CDR1 is SGHVS and CDR2 FQNEAQ. Trimming removed 3 bases at V and 3 bases at J, with 15 bases between. The CDR3 has 16 residues. The CDR3: CASSFRAGGYNQPQHF. For the CDR3, the DNA is TGTGCCAGCAGCTTCAGAGCCGGGGGGTACAATCAGCCCCAGCATTTT.

This chain uses TRBV6-5 with TRBJ1-1; unclear D gene. Germline CDR1 is MNHEY and CDR2 is SVGAGI. V was clipped by 0 bases and J by 4 bases, with 6 bases between them. The length of the CDR3 is 13 residues. The CDR3 sequence: CASSYSLATEAFF. The CDR3 DNA is TGTGCCAGCAGTTACTCTCTGGCCACTGAAGCTTTCTTT.

V is TRBV9 and J is TRBJ2-2; possible D gene TRBD2, 5 bases. Germline V gene data show CDR1 as SGDLS and CDR2 as YYNGEE. CDR3 length: 14 residues. V was pared by 4 bases and J by 5 bases, with 12 bases between. DNA for the CDR3: TGTGCCAGCAGCTACTCCCCGGGGACCGGGGAGCTGTTTTTT. Protein product: CASSYSPGTGELFF.

This clone has a single count. The rearrangement joins TRBV10-3 to TRBJ1-1; 10 nucleotides line up with TRBD1. Losses at the gene ends were 4 bases for V and 5 bases for J; bases not matched to a gene: 7. The CDR3 sequence is 15 residues long. Per germline, CDR1 ENHRY and CDR2 SYGVKD. DNA of the CDR3: TGTGCCATCAGTGCCGGGACAGGGGCGAGAACTGAAGCTTTCTTT. This translates into CAISAGTGARTEAFF.

This sequence joins TRBV25-1 and TRBJ1-3; D remains ambiguous. V lost 6 bases and J 0 bases, leaving 12 bases between the germline ends. CDR3 length: 15 residues. Germline-derived CDR1 and CDR2 are MGHDK and SYGVNS. As DNA, the CDR3 is TGTGCCAGCAGCGCTCATGACGCCTCTGGAAACACCATATATTTT. Its protein product is CASSAHDASGNTIYF.

The genes are TRBV13 and TRBJ1-6; TRBD1 matches at 7 bases. J was trimmed by 5 bases and V by 4 bases; bases with no gene match: 8. This CDR3 region has 16 residues. Germline CDR1 and CDR2: PRHDT and FYEKMQ (reference sequence). CDR3 sequence (DNA): TGTGCCAGCAGCTATATGACAGGGTCGAATAATTCACCCCTCCACTTT. As protein: CASSYMTGSNNSPLHF.

V is TRBV11-3 and J is TRBJ2-1, with a weak D call TRBD1 (5 bases). Trimming pared 7 bases from V and 2 bases from J, leaving 24 bases between. Germline CDR1 is SGHNT and CDR2 is YENEEA. There are 18 residues in the CDR3. CDR3 sequence: CASTTRLGGVGAYNEQFF. Here the CDR3 DNA reads TGTGCCAGCACCACAAGACTGGGTGGTGTAGGGGCCTACAATGAGCAGTTCTTC.

This clone was counted only a few times. The J gene is TRBJ2-3, the V gene TRBV5-6; D is uncertain. The germline CDR1 and CDR2 sequences are SGHDT and YYEEEE. V was clipped by 1 base and J by 2 bases, with 5 bases between them. This CDR3 has 13 residues. Here the CDR3 reads CASSLRTTDTQYF. The CDR3 coding sequence is TGTGCCAGCAGCTTGCGGACCACAGATACGCAGTATTTT.

The chain combines TRBV27 with TRBJ2-1; a possible D gene is TRBD1 (5 bases). The CDR3 extends over 15 amino acids. Looked up from germline, CDR1 is MNHEY and CDR2 is SMNVEV (reference sequence). The V end was cut by 1 base, the J end by 2 bases, with 9 bases between. CDR3 sequence reads: CASSLYAGTYNEQFF. Written as DNA, the CDR3 is TGTGCCAGCAGTTTATATGCAGGGACCTACAATGAGCAGTTCTTC.

The chain combines TRBV6-1 with TRBJ1-5; D is ambiguous. V lost 2 bases and J lost 1, with 6 bases in between. This CDR3 region has 14 residues. Germline V gene lookup returns CDR1 MNHNS and CDR2 SASEGT. CDR3 DNA sequence: TGTGCCAGCAGTGAAAGATTAAGCAATCAGCCCCAGCATTTT. Translation: CASSERLSNQPQHF.

This clone came up a few times. V is TRBV7-8 and J is TRBJ2-3, with D possibly TRBD2 on 6 matching bases. The CDR3 contains 16 residues. V lost 5 bases and J 6 bases, leaving 21 bases between the germline ends. Germline V gives CDR1 SGHVS, CDR2 FQNEAQ. CDR3 sequence: CASSPRPHGGSDTQYF. The CDR3 DNA reads as TGTGCCAGCAGCCCCAGACCCCATGGAGGGTCGGATACGCAGTATTTT.

The CDR3 DNA is TGTGCCACGAGACCGGGGGGCCCCTACGAGCAGTACTTC. This translates into CATRPGGPYEQYF. This chain uses TRBV19 with TRBJ2-7; D is possibly TRBD2 (7 bases). V lost 10 bases and J lost 2, with 15 bases in between. From germline, CDR1 is LNHDA and CDR2 SQIVND (reference sequence). The CDR3 contains 13 residues. Combining the CDR3 with reference TRBV19 and TRBJ2-7 gives the whole variable domain DGGITQSPKYLFRKEGQNVTLSCEQNLNHDAMYWYRQDPGQGLRLIYYSQIVNDFQKGDIAEGYSVSREKKESFPLTVTSAQKNPTAFYLCATRPGGPYEQYFGPGTRLTVT.